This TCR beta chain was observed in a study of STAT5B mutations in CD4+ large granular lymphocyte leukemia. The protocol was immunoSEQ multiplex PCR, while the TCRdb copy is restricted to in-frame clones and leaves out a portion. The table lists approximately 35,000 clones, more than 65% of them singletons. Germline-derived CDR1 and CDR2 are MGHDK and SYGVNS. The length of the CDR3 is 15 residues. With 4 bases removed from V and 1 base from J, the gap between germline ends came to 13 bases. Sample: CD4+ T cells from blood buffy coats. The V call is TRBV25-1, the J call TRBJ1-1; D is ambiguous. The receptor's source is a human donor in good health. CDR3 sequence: CASSALGSRNTEAFF. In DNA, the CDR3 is TGTGCCAGCAGTGCCCTAGGGTCTCGGAACACTGAAGCTTTCTTT.